Shown below are 21 T cell receptor beta chains from a single sample sequenced in a study of cytotoxic CD8 clonotypes in ibrutinib-treated CLL. TCRdb keeps only in-frame clones here, not all; method: immunoSEQ multiplex PCR. The data show under 300,000 clones, around 70% seen once. The specimen was PBMCs, collected after 24 months of ibrutinib treatment. The receptors shown here come from a human donor with chronic lymphocytic leukemia.

This chain links TRBV18 with TRBJ2-5, with 9 bases identical to TRBD2. The J segment lost 5 bases and the V segment lost 2 bases, leaving 6 bases of the junction unmatched. The CDR3 sequence is 15 residues long. Germline values: CDR1 KGHSH, CDR2 LQKENI. CDR3 DNA sequence: TGTGCCAGCTCACCAGGCGGGAGGGCCGGTGAGACCCAGTACTTC. As protein: CASSPGGRAGETQYF.

This sequence joins TRBV16 and TRBJ2-1; no reliable D call. Germline V gene lookup returns CDR1 KGHSY and CDR2 FQNENV. Trimming took 2 bases from V and 0 from J, leaving 8 bases between them. This CDR3 is built from 15 residues. CDR3 bases: TGTGCCAGCAGCCAAATGGACCGCTCCTACAATGAGCAGTTCTTC. Translated: CASSQMDRSYNEQFF.

The chain joins TRBV28 to TRBJ2-7, with 13 positions matching TRBD2. CDR1 is MDHEN, CDR2 SYDVKM, per germline. There are 17 residues in the CDR3. V lost 3 bases and J lost 2; bases outside the gene matches: 7. DNA for the CDR3: TGTGCCAGCAGTTTGGGGACTAGCGGGGAGTTTGCCTACGAGCAGTACTTC. It is translated as CASSLGTSGEFAYEQYF.

This clone was seen a handful of times. The chain is built from TRBV5-1 and TRBJ2-2; 14 nucleotides line up with TRBD2. J gave up 4 bases and V 6 bases, and 11 bases lay outside the gene matches. The germline CDR1 and CDR2 sequences are SGHRS and YFSETQ. This CDR3 comprises 18 residues. This CDR3 reads CASKDPGLAGVGTGELFF. CDR3 bases: TGCGCCAGCAAAGACCCGGGACTAGCGGGAGTTGGCACCGGGGAGCTGTTTTTT. Full variable domain (remainder filled in from reference TRBV5-1 and TRBJ2-2): KAGVTQTPRYLIKTRGQQVTLSCSPISGHRSVSWYQQTPGQGLQFLFEYFSETQRNKGNFPGRFSGRQFSNSRSEMNVSTLELGDSALYLCASKDPGLAGVGTGELFFGEGSRLTVL.

A few counts support this clone. This chain links TRBV2 with TRBJ2-7, with D tentatively TRBD2 (7 bases). CDR1 is SNHLY and CDR2 is FYNNEI in the germline V gene. This CDR3 comprises 14 residues. Between the trimmed V and J ends, which lost 8 bases and 2 bases, there was a span of 16 bases. Here the CDR3 reads CASHSGGMPYEQYF. The CDR3 nucleotides read TGTGCCAGCCACTCGGGGGGCATGCCCTACGAGCAGTACTTC.

This sequence joins TRBV10-1 and TRBJ2-3; no clear D. Germline lookup yields CDR1 WNHNN and CDR2 SYGVQD (reference sequence). With 5 bases removed from V and 10 bases from J, the gap between germline ends came to 13 bases. The CDR3 has 12 amino acids. CDR3 DNA sequence: TGCGCCAGCAGTAGCTCGTCAGGTGCGCAGTATTTT. Translation gives CASSSSSGAQYF.

V usage is TRBV4-1 and J usage is TRBJ1-5; D is unresolved. Germline CDR1 MGHRA, CDR2 YSYEKL. V shed 4 bases and J shed 6 bases, with 10 bases lying between them. This CDR3 region has 13 residues. CDR3 in DNA: TGCGCCAGCAGCCTTGATTTTAGTCAGCCCCAGCATTTT. Amino acid sequence: CASSLDFSQPQHF.

In this sample, this clone turned up a few times. The rearrangement joins TRBV15 to TRBJ2-6; D is undetermined. The CDR3 sequence is 14 residues long. V was shortened by 0 bases and J by 1 base, with 1 base between the two germline ends. Per germline, CDR1 LNHNV and CDR2 YYDKDF (reference sequence). The CDR3 sequence: CATSRDSGANVLTF. The CDR3 DNA reads as TGTGCCACCAGCAGAGATTCTGGGGCCAACGTCCTGACTTTC.

The chain carries TRBV9 and TRBJ2-6; TRBD2 aligns across 7 bases. Unmatched junction bases numbered 8, after V lost 4 bases and J lost 4 bases. The germline CDR1 and CDR2 sequences are SGDLS and YYNGEE. CDR3 length: 16 amino acids. CDR3 bases: TGTGCCAGCAGCCCGGCGGGGGTTCTGGGGGCCAACGTCCTGACTTTC. It yields the protein CASSPAGVLGANVLTF.

This clone was seen only once. V and J are TRBV27 and TRBJ2-2; the D is unclear. Per the germline V gene, CDR1 is MNHEY and CDR2 is SMNVEV (reference sequence). This CDR3 spans 11 amino acids. V gave up 8 bases and J gave up 8 bases, with 9 bases separating them. The DNA of the CDR3 is TGTGCCAGCGGTTCGAGGGGGGAGCTGTTTTTT. This codes for CASGSRGELFF.

The rearrangement links TRBV7-9 to TRBJ1-2, with 8 bases aligning to TRBD1. The germline CDR1 and CDR2 sequences are SEHNR and FQNEAQ (reference sequence). The V gene end was trimmed by 10 bases and the J gene end by 0 bases; junction bases not matched to a gene: 4. CDR3 length: 13 amino acids. The CDR3 coding sequence is TGTGCCACAACAGGGGGAGCTAACTATGGCTACACCTTC. Encoded protein: CATTGGANYGYTF.

This sequence joins TRBV7-8 and TRBJ2-1; D is perhaps TRBD1 or TRBD2 (5 bases each). The CDR3 extends over 13 amino acids. With 5 bases removed from V and 8 bases from J, the gap between germline ends came to 13 bases. Germline V gene data show CDR1 as SGHVS and CDR2 as FQNEAQ. The CDR3: CASSQQLGDEQFF. CDR3 nucleotide sequence: TGTGCCAGCAGCCAACAGCTGGGGGATGAGCAGTTCTTC.

The chain couples TRBV6-5 to TRBJ2-5; 9 nucleotides align to TRBD1. V lost 0 bases and J lost 5; bases outside the gene matches: 7. The length of the CDR3 is 16 residues. Germline CDR1 and CDR2: MNHEY and SVGAGI. CDR3 bases: TGTGCCAGCAGTTACTCGGGAACAGGGGGCTTGGAGACCCAGTACTTC. This sequence encodes CASSYSGTGGLETQYF.

The chain combines TRBV6-6 with TRBJ1-1, with TRBD1 as a possible D gene (5 bases). The CDR3 loop spans 14 amino acids. Germline lookup yields CDR1 MNHNY and CDR2 SVGAGI (reference sequence). Between the trimmed V and J ends, which lost 5 bases and 7 bases, there was a span of 17 bases. CDR3 coding DNA: TGTGCCAGCAGTACCCTGGGGCAGGGACTTGAAGCTTTCTTT. It encodes CASSTLGQGLEAFF.

The chain couples TRBV27 to TRBJ1-1; D not certain. V lost 6 bases and J 0 bases, leaving 11 bases between the germline ends. Germline V lookup: CDR1 MNHEY, CDR2 SMNVEV (reference sequence). This CDR3 has 14 residues. The CDR3 reads CASRAYQVNTEAFF. The CDR3 DNA sequence: TGTGCCAGCAGAGCCTACCAGGTGAACACTGAAGCTTTCTTT.

This clone was seen more than once but under ten times. The chain recombines TRBV12-5 with TRBJ2-1; D gene uncertain. Per germline, CDR1 LGHNT and CDR2 FRNRAP. The CDR3 totals 11 residues. V lost 6 bases, J lost 4 bases, and 4 bases lay in between. In DNA form, the CDR3 reads TGTGCTAGTGGGCGATACAATGAGCAGTTCTTC. Residues: CASGRYNEQFF.

The J gene is TRBJ2-6, the V gene TRBV19, with a tentative D call TRBD1 (7 bases). V lost 0 bases and J 2 bases, leaving 17 bases between the germline ends. From germline, CDR1 is LNHDA and CDR2 SQIVND (reference sequence). The CDR3 length is 19 residues. CDR3 sequence (DNA): TGTGCCAGTAGTATAGATCCAGGGGGGCTATTGGCTGGGGCCAACGTCCTGACTTTC. It is translated as CASSIDPGGLLAGANVLTF.

The V call is TRBV28, the J call TRBJ1-5; perhaps TRBD1 as D (5 bases). CDR3 length: 13 amino acids. V lost 7 bases, J lost 6 bases, and 13 bases lay in between. From germline, CDR1 is MDHEN and CDR2 SYDVKM. CDR3 protein: CASIRQGSQPQHF. CDR3 nucleotides: TGTGCCAGCATTCGGCAGGGCTCTCAGCCCCAGCATTTT.

Here the CDR3 reads CAIRPGTSGETQYF. As DNA, the CDR3 is TGTGCCATCAGACCCGGGACTAGCGGGGAGACCCAGTACTTC. V is TRBV10-3 and J is TRBJ2-5, with 12 bases fitting TRBD2. The J segment lost 5 bases and the V segment lost 6 bases, leaving 4 bases of the junction unmatched. The CDR3 extends over 14 amino acids. Germline V CDR1 and CDR2: ENHRY, SYGVKD.

The chain links TRBV4-2 to TRBJ1-4; 9 bases map to TRBD1. The J segment lost 8 bases and the V segment lost 4 bases, leaving 8 bases of the junction unmatched. CDR3 length equals 15 residues. Germline-derived CDR1 and CDR2 are LGHNA and YNFKEQ. The CDR3, as DNA: TGTGCCAGCAGCCCCCCGGGACAGGGTGTGGAAAAACTGTTTTTT. Protein product: CASSPPGQGVEKLFF.

V usage is TRBV7-3 and J usage is TRBJ2-5; no clear D. The CDR3 is made up of 12 amino acids. V was cut by 4 bases and J by 4 bases, with 7 bases left in between. Per the germline V gene, CDR1 is SGHTA and CDR2 is FQGTGA. The CDR3 DNA reads as TGTGCCAGCAGCTCATTGGGAGAGACCCAGTACTTC. Translated, it gives CASSSLGETQYF.